The clone carrying this TCR beta chain was recorded once. As yet, its antigen is unknown. These data originate in a study of post-analysis software for immune sequencing data. On the study more broadly: Included courses were relapsing-remitting and secondary progressive multiple sclerosis; progressive-relapsing multiple sclerosis was also included.

The TCR beta cDNA libraries carried unique molecular identifiers. TCRdb re-called the PCR reads through MiXCR, storing one row per CDR3 protein. The sample yields 450,000 to 700,000 distinct CDR3 sequences, around 47% seen once. Regarding the study as a whole: Among multiple sclerosis patients, normalized Chao1 diversity was significantly below that of controls. Analysis by F measure revealed that same-batch samples clustered strongly together.

The sequence came from a girl aged 5 to 17 with multiple sclerosis. The sequenced sample consisted of blood.

The CDR3 is CSARSTTAGYPTDTQYF. DNA of the CDR3: TGCAGTGCTAGATCTACAACAGCAGGGTACCCCACAGATACGCAGTATTTT. The gene calls are TRBV20-1 and TRBJ2-3; maybe TRBD1 (5 bases). V dropped 2 bases and J dropped 2 bases, with 20 bases sitting between them. The germline V gene encodes CDR1 DFQATT and CDR2 SNEGSKA (reference sequence). This CDR3 has 17 residues.